These 4 T cell receptor beta chains came from one sample sequenced in a study of early T cells in non-severe SARS-CoV-2 infection. One entry per CDR3 protein results from TCRdb running MiXCR on the 5' RACE reads. The data show around 39,000 distinct CDR3 sequences, with roughly 5.4% seen just once and 5.5% to 7% held by the top ten. The source was whole blood, collected at baseline. The source of these receptors is an adult who was a healthcare worker with PCR-confirmed SARS-CoV-2 infection or an uninfected control (not recorded which).

This clonotype was seen repeatedly, ten times or more. The J gene is TRBJ2-1, the V gene TRBV12-3 or TRBV12-4, with TRBD2 matching over 16 bases. The V segment lost 4 bases and the J segment 12 bases; nucleotides outside the gene matches: 6. The CDR3 spans 15 residues. CDR3 sequence (DNA): TGTGCCAGCAGTTCGGGACTAGCGGGAGGGCCGGGGCAGTTCTTC. Translation gives CASSSGLAGGPGQFF.

This clonotype was recorded many times. The rearrangement links TRBV4-3 to TRBJ2-5; D unclear. V was shortened by 0 bases and J by 4 bases, with 6 bases between the two germline ends. Germline CDR1 and CDR2: LGHNA and YSLEER. This CDR3 comprises 13 residues. CDR3 region: CASSQEWGETQYF. DNA of the CDR3: TGCGCCAGCAGCCAAGAATGGGGAGAGACCCAGTACTTC.

In this sample, this clonotype turned up a few times. The V and J genes are TRBV4-3 and TRBJ2-3; 8 positions match TRBD1. The V segment lost 5 bases and the J segment 4 bases; nucleotides outside the gene matches: 2. The CDR3 has 13 residues. Germline V gives CDR1 LGHNA, CDR2 YSLEER. The CDR3 region has the DNA TGCGCCAGCAGCGCGACAGGGGCAGATACGCAGTATTTT. The encoded protein is CASSATGADTQYF.

This clonotype was counted many times. The rearrangement uses TRBV30 and TRBJ1-2; the match to TRBD1 covers 7 bases. Germline V CDR1 and CDR2: GTSNPN, SVGIG (reference sequence). The CDR3 is 14 amino acids. The V segment lost 4 bases and the J segment 8 bases; nucleotides outside the gene matches: 13. CDR3 protein: CAWTGQYQVEGYTF. The CDR3 DNA is TGTGCCTGGACGGGACAGTACCAAGTGGAGGGCTACACCTTC.